One and the same sample provided the 22 T cell receptor beta chains below, sequenced in a study of TIL therapy for anti-PD-1-resistant metastatic lung cancer. This was the immunoSEQ v3 assay. Profiling relied on immunoSEQ multiplex PCR, and the TCRdb table lists in-frame clones only, not all of them. The table includes approximately 50,000 clones, around three quarters detected once. The time point is: pre-treatment sample, taken before nivolumab and TIL therapy. Sequences were derived from blood, sampled at baseline. The receptors derive from an older man with non-small cell lung cancer.

The genes are TRBV4-1 and TRBJ2-1; 7 nucleotides line up with TRBD1. Germline V gene lookup returns CDR1 MGHRA and CDR2 YSYEKL. J lost 0 bases, V lost 5 bases, and 7 bases had no gene match. The CDR3 totals 16 residues. CDR3 DNA sequence: TGCGCCAGCAGCGAACTAACAGGGGTCTCCTACAATGAGCAGTTCTTC. Its translation is CASSELTGVSYNEQFF.

The rearrangement links TRBV9 to TRBJ1-2, with TRBD1 matching 8 bases. The length of the CDR3 is 14 residues. The germline gives CDR1 SGDLS, CDR2 YYNGEE. V lost 2 bases to trimming and J lost 6 bases; unmatched junction nucleotides: 6. The CDR3 here is CASSVVQGGDGYTF. The DNA for the CDR3 is TGTGCCAGCAGCGTGGTACAGGGGGGCGATGGCTACACCTTC.

The rearrangement joins TRBV28 to TRBJ1-5; 7 positions agree with TRBD1. Germline V gene lookup returns CDR1 MDHEN and CDR2 SYDVKM. The CDR3 contains 15 residues. Unmatched junction bases numbered 5, after V lost 3 bases and J lost 3 bases. The CDR3 sequence is CASSFRQGPNQPQHF. The CDR3 nucleotides read TGTGCCAGCAGTTTTCGACAGGGACCCAATCAGCCCCAGCATTTT.

In its sample, this clone was seen a few times. This chain joins TRBV2 and TRBJ1-2; D perhaps matches TRBD1 (5 bases). Per germline, CDR1 SNHLY and CDR2 FYNNEI. This CDR3 contains 14 residues. Trimming shortened V by 4 bases and J by 5 bases, and 14 bases separated the two germline ends. The CDR3, as DNA: TGTGCCAGCAGTGTGTCAGGGAGTGGTTATGGCTACACCTTC. Protein sequence: CASSVSGSGYGYTF. The whole variable domain, remainder taken from reference TRBV2 and TRBJ1-2, is EPEVTQTPSHQVTQMGQEVILRCVPISNHLYFYWYRQILGQKVEFLVSFYNNEISEKSEIFDDQFSVERPDGSNFTLKIRSTKLEDSAMYFCASSVSGSGYGYTFGSGTRLTVV.

For this clone: Distinct nucleotide sequences in the sample also encode this CDR3. The chain employs TRBV7-9 and TRBJ2-5, with a weak D call TRBD2 (5 bases). V was trimmed by 1 base and J by 0 bases, leaving 9 bases between them. CDR1 is SEHNR, CDR2 FQNEAQ, per germline (reference sequence). The CDR3 is made up of 15 amino acids. The CDR3 loop reads CASSLGSGNQETQYF. DNA of the CDR3: TGTGCCAGCAGCTTAGGATCGGGGAACCAAGAGACCCAGTACTTC. The full variable domain, completed using reference TRBV7-9 and TRBJ2-5, is DTGVSQNPRHKITKRGQNVTFRCDPISEHNRLYWYRQTLGQGPEFLTYFQNEAQLEKSRLLSDRFSAERPKGSFSTLEIQRTEQGDSAMYLCASSLGSGNQETQYFGPGTRLLVL.

In its sample, this clone was seen a few times. The V and J genes are TRBV29-1 and TRBJ1-5; tentatively, D is TRBD1 (6 bases). V lost 2 bases and J lost 1, with 6 bases in between. CDR1 and CDR2 (germline): SQVTM, ANQGSEA. The CDR3 spans 13 residues. This CDR3 reads CSVETGSNQPQHF. The CDR3 DNA sequence: TGCAGCGTTGAAACAGGGAGCAATCAGCCCCAGCATTTT.

The chain recombines TRBV19 with TRBJ2-6, with 9 nucleotides matching TRBD2. J lost 0 bases, V lost 7 bases, and 7 bases had no gene match. Per the germline V gene, CDR1 is LNHDA and CDR2 is SQIVND (reference sequence). The length of the CDR3 is 17 residues. CDR3 DNA: TGTGCCAGTACTCAACTAGCGGGCCTCTCTGGGGCCAACGTCCTGACTTTC. This sequence encodes CASTQLAGLSGANVLTF.

The J gene is TRBJ2-6, the V gene TRBV19; tentative D call: TRBD1 (6 bases). Germline V gene data show CDR1 as LNHDA and CDR2 as SQIVND (reference sequence). V dropped 5 bases and J dropped 0 bases, with 11 bases sitting between them. The CDR3 consists of 16 residues. The chain's CDR3 is CASSAQDSSGANVLTF. The CDR3 nucleotides are TGTGCCAGTAGTGCACAGGACAGCTCTGGGGCCAACGTCCTGACTTTC.

This clone was recorded only once. The rearrangement joins TRBV4-2 to TRBJ2-5; 9 positions agree with TRBD1. The CDR3 runs 14 residues. J gave up 5 bases and V 3 bases, and 4 bases lay outside the gene matches. Germline CDR1 is LGHNA and CDR2 is YNFKEQ. The CDR3 region has the DNA TGTGCCAGCAGCCAGGGGACAGGGTCGGAGACCCAGTACTTC. Protein sequence: CASSQGTGSETQYF.

The chain employs TRBV30 and TRBJ2-5; 12 positions match TRBD2. CDR1 is GTSNPN and CDR2 is SVGIG in the germline V gene (reference sequence). The CDR3 is 16 residues long. The junction had 3 bases not matched to a gene; V was cut back by 0 bases and J by 1 base. The CDR3 DNA reads as TGTGCCTGGAGTGTATCGGGACTAGCGGGCCAAGAGACCCAGTACTTC. Translated: CAWSVSGLAGQETQYF.

The table lists this clone with a few counts. The chain uses TRBV7-9 and TRBJ2-2; D gene unclear. The V gene's germline CDR1 is SEHNR and CDR2 FQNEAQ (reference sequence). The CDR3 sequence is 14 residues long. Between the trimmed V and J ends, which lost 5 bases and 0 bases, there was a span of 7 bases. The CDR3 DNA follows: TGTGCCAGCAGCCTGTCGTCGAACACCGGGGAGCTGTTTTTT. Translation gives CASSLSSNTGELFF.

This clone was observed a handful of times. The rearrangement uses TRBV7-8 and TRBJ2-1, with 8 positions matching TRBD2. Trimming removed 3 bases from V and 0 bases from J; junction bases left unmatched: 1. Germline V gives CDR1 SGHVS, CDR2 FQNEAQ. The CDR3 runs to 15 residues. Here the CDR3 DNA reads TGTGCCAGCAGCTTGCGGGAGGCCTCCTACAATGAGCAGTTCTTC. Translated: CASSLREASYNEQFF.

The sample holds one count of this clone. The V gene is TRBV27, the J gene TRBJ1-2; weak D call: TRBD1 (6 bases). This CDR3 comprises 16 residues. The germline V gene has CDR1 MNHEY and CDR2 SMNVEV (reference sequence). With 6 bases removed from V and 2 bases from J, the gap between germline ends came to 19 bases. CDR3 nucleotides: TGTGCCAGCAGATTGACCGGGACGGGGACAAACTATGGCTACACCTTC. Amino acid sequence: CASRLTGTGTNYGYTF.

This sequence joins TRBV19 and TRBJ2-3; 12 bases map to TRBD2. Looked up from germline, CDR1 is LNHDA and CDR2 is SQIVND (reference sequence). The junction had 1 base not matched to a gene; V was cut back by 3 bases and J by 0 bases. The CDR3 is 16 amino acids. The CDR3 region has the DNA TGTGCCAGTAGTATGGGACTAGCGGGTAGCACAGATACGCAGTATTTT. This gives the protein CASSMGLAGSTDTQYF.

The chain uses TRBV5-6 and TRBJ2-7; maybe TRBD1 (6 bases). Trimming stripped 0 bases from V and 4 bases from J, with 11 bases between. Germline CDR1 SGHDT, CDR2 YYEEEE. This CDR3 comprises 14 residues. Here the CDR3 DNA reads TGTGCCAGCAGCTTGGGGTGGCAGGGGTACGAGCAGTACTTC. Translated: CASSLGWQGYEQYF.

The chain couples TRBV5-4 to TRBJ2-7; the D gene could be TRBD1 or TRBD2 (6 bases each). Germline values: CDR1 SGHNT, CDR2 YYREEE (reference sequence). The V end was cut by 4 bases, the J end by 0 bases, with 14 bases between. The CDR3 loop spans 15 amino acids. The CDR3 DNA is TGTGCCAGCAGCCGGGGGCAGGAATACTCCTACGAGCAGTACTTC. It translates to CASSRGQEYSYEQYF.

V gene TRBV27 combines with J gene TRBJ1-4; D is unresolved. This CDR3 has 14 amino acids. Germline CDR1 and CDR2: MNHEY and SMNVEV (reference sequence). Trimming removed 6 bases at V and 2 bases at J, with 10 bases between. The CDR3 loop is CASSRHATNEKLFF. The CDR3 DNA follows: TGTGCCAGCAGCCGACATGCCACTAATGAAAAACTGTTTTTT.

The chain is built from TRBV28 and TRBJ1-2; 8 nucleotides line up with TRBD1. Trimming at V came to 5 bases and at J to 6 bases, leaving 8 bases not matched to a gene. The CDR3 is 14 amino acids. In germline, CDR1 is MDHEN, CDR2 SYDVKM. This chain's CDR3 is CASSPLDRENGYTF. In DNA form, the CDR3 reads TGTGCCAGCAGTCCCTTGGACAGGGAGAATGGCTACACCTTC.

This chain uses TRBV2 with TRBJ1-5, with D uncertain. This CDR3 is 13 amino acids long. V was shortened by 7 bases and J by 5 bases, with 12 bases between the two germline ends. Germline assignment: CDR1 SNHLY and CDR2 FYNNEI. DNA of the CDR3: TGTGCCAGCACTCCTGAGTCGGATCAGCCCCAGCATTTT. It specifies CASTPESDQPQHF.

This clone was seen just once. The chain recombines TRBV28 with TRBJ1-5; D is possibly TRBD1 (5 bases). Per the germline V gene, CDR1 is MDHEN and CDR2 is SYDVKM. V dropped 1 base and J dropped 3 bases, with 10 bases sitting between them. CDR3 length equals 15 residues. The CDR3 DNA is TGTGCCAGCAGTTTATCGGGGGAGGCCAATCAGCCCCAGCATTTT. It specifies CASSLSGEANQPQHF.

V and J are TRBV7-9 and TRBJ2-7; a weak D match, TRBD1 (6 bases). CDR1 is SEHNR, CDR2 FQNEAQ, per germline (reference sequence). The CDR3 length is 12 residues. The V gene lost 8 bases and the J gene lost 1 base, with 9 bases spanning the gap. CDR3 coding DNA: TGTGCCAGCGGGGGCAGGTCCTACGAGCAGTACTTC. Translation gives CASGGRSYEQYF.

This clone came up a few times. J is TRBJ2-7 and V is TRBV2; D gene uncertain. Trimming removed 1 base from V and 6 bases from J, with 7 bases in between. CDR3 length: 12 amino acids. CDR1 and CDR2 from the germline V gene are SNHLY and FYNNEI. The CDR3 region has the DNA TGTGCCAGCAGTGAAGGGATGGGCGAGCAGTACTTC. This encodes CASSEGMGEQYF.